Listed here are 21 T cell receptor beta chains from one sample, sequenced in a study of metastatic and nonmetastatic thyroid tumors. Ahead of thyroid surgery, no patient had received treatment of any kind. Via MiXCR, TCRdb re-called the PCR reads. Of roughly 7,000 clones detected, 3% to 4% appear once; the ten largest clones hold approximately 16%. The material sequenced was tumor tissue. The receptors derive from a female donor with papillary thyroid cancer or a benign thyroid nodule (not recorded which). Some clones in this sample may be carry-over from other donors' samples.

This clone is labeled medium-sized. The chain links TRBV6-1 to TRBJ1-2, with 8 bases fitting TRBD1. Trimming removed 5 bases from V and 8 bases from J; junction bases left unmatched: 4. The CDR3 spans 12 residues. The V gene's germline CDR1 is MNHNS and CDR2 SASEGT. DNA of the CDR3: TGTGCCAGCAGTCCGACAGGGGAAGGCTACACCTTC. Translating it yields CASSPTGEGYTF.

This clone showed up many times. The same CDR3 also results from other DNA sequences found in this sample. The chain employs TRBV2 and TRBJ1-1; 10 nucleotides agree with TRBD1. V dropped 6 bases and J dropped 5; count of bases not matched to a gene: 6. The germline gives CDR1 SNHLY, CDR2 FYNNEI. The CDR3 is 14 amino acids. CDR3 sequence reads: CASRTGTGVTEAFF. The CDR3, as DNA: TGTGCCAGCAGGACCGGGACAGGGGTGACTGAAGCTTTCTTT.

This clone is categorized as medium-sized. V is TRBV9 and J is TRBJ2-2; D not certain. Germline V gives CDR1 SGDLS, CDR2 YYNGEE. The CDR3 is 12 amino acids. The germline V and J ends were trimmed by 2 bases and 6 bases, with 5 bases remaining between them. The CDR3 DNA follows: TGTGCCAGCAGCGTCGTTTCCGGGGAGCTGTTTTTT. The encoded protein is CASSVVSGELFF.

This clone was counted at least ten times. The V gene is TRBV5-4, the J gene TRBJ1-3; weak D call: TRBD1 (5 bases). V dropped 3 bases and J dropped 0 bases, with 13 bases sitting between them. Germline V gives CDR1 SGHNT, CDR2 YYREEE (reference sequence). The length of the CDR3 is 16 residues. CDR3 in amino acids: CASSWGRGNSGNTIYF. CDR3 in DNA: TGTGCCAGCAGCTGGGGCCGGGGAAACTCTGGAAACACCATATATTTT.

This clone was observed many times. The chain links TRBV12-3 or TRBV12-4 to TRBJ2-1, with 7 bases fitting TRBD2. V lost 7 bases and J lost 7; bases outside the gene matches: 10. This CDR3 contains 14 residues. CDR3 residues: CASIGARGGNEQFF. The CDR3 region has the DNA TGTGCCAGCATTGGGGCTAGGGGAGGGAATGAGCAGTTCTTC.

This clone was observed a few times. This chain connects TRBV19 to TRBJ2-1; TRBD1 or TRBD2 may be the D gene (5 bases each). CDR3 length: 14 residues. Per germline, CDR1 LNHDA and CDR2 SQIVND (reference sequence). The DNA for the CDR3 is TGTGCTGGTAGCTCGCCGGGGCTAGGAACTGAGCAGTTCTTC. It translates to CAGSSPGLGTEQFF.

This clone was recorded once. The junction and the germline gene differ at one end; a read error may be behind it. This chain connects TRBV30 to TRBJ1-5, with a tentative D call TRBD1 (5 bases). The V gene's germline CDR1 is GTSNPN and CDR2 SVGIG (reference sequence). This CDR3 region has 13 residues. CDR3 DNA: TGTGCCTGGAGTCGGCAGGGTAATCAGTCCCAGCATTTT. It yields the protein CAWSRQGNQSQHF.

This clone was observed many times. The chain carries TRBV2 and TRBJ2-5, with TRBD2 identical over 8 bases. Trimming cost V 6 bases and J 4 bases; bases outside gene matches: 10. The CDR3 loop spans 15 amino acids. Germline-derived CDR1 and CDR2 are SNHLY and FYNNEI. The CDR3 DNA reads as TGTGCCAGCAGCCTGCGAGCGGGAGTTTCAGAGACCCAGTACTTC. Residues: CASSLRAGVSETQYF.

This clone showed up many times. As the CDR3 is not closed by the conserved phenylalanine or tryptophan, this likely results from a read error. V usage is TRBV20-1 and J usage is TRBJ2-1, with D uncertain. The CDR3 totals 14 residues. V was clipped by 3 bases and J by 0 bases, with 9 bases between them. Germline CDR1 DFQATT, CDR2 SNEGSKA (reference sequence). The chain's CDR3 is CSASGRYSYNEQFV. CDR3 sequence (DNA): TGCAGTGCTAGCGGGCGCTACTCCTACAATGAGCAGTTCGTC.

This clone was observed many times. This rearrangement joins TRBV4-1 to TRBJ2-5; TRBD2 matches at 8 bases. The CDR3 runs 14 residues. The germline V gene has CDR1 MGHRA and CDR2 YSYEKL. V dropped 2 bases and J dropped 6; count of bases not matched to a gene: 5. For the CDR3, the DNA is TGCGCCAGCAGCCAAACGGGAGGGAGGAAGACCCAGTACTTC. Its protein product is CASSQTGGRKTQYF.

This clone was seen repeatedly, ten times or more. One base away lies a much larger clone, so this may be a sequencing read error. The chain recombines TRBV5-4 with TRBJ1-4; 7 bases are a match to TRBD1. Germline values: CDR1 SGHNT, CDR2 YYREEE (reference sequence). The CDR3 is 16 residues long. CDR3 sequence (DNA): TGTGCCAACAGCACGAACAGGGGTGTGACTAATGAAAAACTGTTTTTT. Its translation is CANSTNRGVTNEKLFF.

This clone was counted at least ten times. The chain is built from TRBV7-9 and TRBJ1-1; 9 bases are shared with TRBD1. The germline CDR1 and CDR2 sequences are SEHNR and FQNEAQ (reference sequence). The V segment lost 1 base and the J segment 1 base; nucleotides outside the gene matches: 7. The CDR3 runs to 17 residues. CDR3: CASSLGRTGVGNTEAFF. The DNA of the CDR3 is TGTGCCAGCAGCTTAGGGAGGACAGGGGTTGGGAACACTGAAGCTTTCTTT.

In this sample, this clone turned up many times. The genes are TRBV20-1 and TRBJ2-4; 10 nucleotides match TRBD2. Germline trimming cut 2 bases from V and 8 bases from J; bases unmatched to any gene: 9. CDR1 and CDR2 (germline): DFQATT, SNEGSKA (reference sequence). There are 15 residues in the CDR3. The CDR3 DNA reads as TGCAGTGCTAGACGCCTGGGACTAGCGACGTACATTCAGTACTTC. It codes for CSARRLGLATYIQYF.

By proportion, this clone is medium-sized. V gene TRBV6-1 combines with J gene TRBJ1-1; D is ambiguous. This CDR3 contains 13 residues. Germline V gives CDR1 MNHNS, CDR2 SASEGT. The V and J ends lost 6 bases and 8 bases respectively, with 16 bases between them. The CDR3 DNA sequence: TGTGCCAGCAGCTCCGACCTGCGGGGAGAAGCTTTCTTT. Amino acids: CASSSDLRGEAFF.

This clone is deemed medium-sized. The chain couples TRBV5-1 to TRBJ1-1; 10 positions agree with TRBD1. The V gene's germline CDR1 is SGHRS and CDR2 YFSETQ. The V gene end was trimmed by 0 bases and the J gene end by 10 bases; junction bases not matched to a gene: 0. The CDR3 contains 12 residues. The CDR3 loop is CASSLGDRGAFF. The CDR3 nucleotides are TGCGCCAGCAGCTTGGGGGACAGGGGAGCTTTCTTT.

In its sample, this clone was seen many times. This clone may be a read error of a much larger clone one base away. This chain connects TRBV7-9 to TRBJ2-7; D may correspond to TRBD1 or TRBD2 (6 bases each). The germline CDR1 and CDR2 sequences are SEHNR and FQNEAQ (reference sequence). The ends were cut back, 3 bases at V and 9 bases at J, with 15 bases in the middle. CDR3 length: 13 residues. CDR3 sequence reads: CASSFTGYSGQYF. CDR3 nucleotide sequence: TGTGCCAGCAGCTTTACAGGGTATAGCGGGCAGTACTTC.

Judged by abundance, this clone is medium-sized. The chain recombines TRBV11-3 with TRBJ2-7; weak D call: TRBD1 (5 bases). This CDR3 comprises 15 residues. The V gene lost 0 bases and the J gene lost 2 bases, with 11 bases spanning the gap. From germline, CDR1 is SGHNT and CDR2 YENEEA. Here the CDR3 reads CASSLEATATYEQYF. The DNA of the CDR3 is TGTGCCAGCAGCTTAGAGGCGACAGCCACCTACGAGCAGTACTTC. Full variable domain (missing parts from reference TRBV11-3 and TRBJ2-7): EAGVVQSPRYKIIEKKQPVAFWCNPISGHNTLYWYLQNLGQGPELLIRYENEEAVDDSQLPKDRFSAERLKGVDSTLKIQPAELGDSAVYLCASSLEATATYEQYFGPGTRLTVT.

Judged by abundance, this clone is medium-sized. The chain links TRBV2 to TRBJ2-3, with 7 bases aligning to TRBD1. The CDR3 sequence is 15 residues long. Per germline, CDR1 SNHLY and CDR2 FYNNEI. The J segment lost 0 bases and the V segment lost 8 bases, leaving 8 bases of the junction unmatched. The CDR3 DNA sequence: TGTGCCAGCGGACGGGACAGCCAAAGCACAGATACGCAGTATTTT. Translated: CASGRDSQSTDTQYF.

This clone appeared many times. This rearrangement joins TRBV18 to TRBJ1-5; D is possibly TRBD1 (6 bases). Germline values: CDR1 KGHSH, CDR2 LQKENI. Trimming left V 4 bases short and J 0 bases short, with 10 bases between. The CDR3 spans 15 residues. The CDR3 loop reads CASSLRTDSNQPQHF. CDR3 coding DNA: TGTGCCAGCTCACTCCGGACAGATAGCAATCAGCCCCAGCATTTT.

In its sample, this clone ranks as medium-sized. The rearrangement joins TRBV24-1 to TRBJ2-7, with D possibly being TRBD1 (6 bases). CDR1 is KGHDR, CDR2 SFDVKD, per germline. The V end was cut by 7 bases, the J end by 6 bases, with 9 bases between. The CDR3 totals 11 residues. The CDR3 sequence is CATRRQAEQYF. CDR3 bases: TGTGCCACCAGGCGACAGGCCGAGCAGTACTTC.

The sample holds many counts of this clone. Since no conserved phenylalanine or tryptophan closes the CDR3, a read error is the likely cause. The rearrangement joins TRBV20-1 to TRBJ2-1; 7 bases map to TRBD2. Trimming cost V 3 bases and J 4 bases; bases outside gene matches: 6. Looked up from germline, CDR1 is DFQATT and CDR2 is SNEGSKA (reference sequence). CDR3 length: 14 amino acids. The CDR3 is CSASFRGDYNEQFV. The CDR3 bases are TGCAGTGCTAGTTTTCGGGGGGATTACAATGAGCAGTTCGTC.